These T cell receptor beta chains were read from a single sample in a study of cytomegalovirus exposure and HLA in healthy donors. Measured with immunoSEQ multiplex PCR; TCRdb has only the in-frame clones, and not every one. The sample shows about 160,000 clones, about 75% of them seen only once. The sequenced material came from PBMCs. Source of these receptors: a male donor in good health and CMV-seronegative. Each CDR3 is given with its conserved first and last residue. D genes are given only for firm matches. Size is stated for part of the rows, as once, few or many counts, or as a class when the clone is expanded.

CDR3 protein	CDR3 DNA	D gene	V gene	J gene	clone size
CASSQDEAGAYEQYF	TGCGCCAGCAGCCAAGATGAAGCAGGGGCCTACGAGCAGTACTTC	NA	TRBV4-3	TRBJ2-7	NA
CASSPAGVTDTQYF	TGCGCCAGCAGCCCGGCGGGGGTCACAGATACGCAGTATTTT	TRBD2	TRBV5-1	TRBJ2-3	NA
CASSSRTGAYEQYF	TGTGCCAGCAGCTCTCGTACCGGGGCCTACGAGCAGTACTTC	NA	TRBV7-2	TRBJ2-7	NA
CASSTGQGLNTEAFF	TGTGCCAGCAGCACAGGACAGGGGCTGAACACTGAAGCTTTCTTT	TRBD1	TRBV7-3	TRBJ1-1	NA
CASSLNSGGGADTQYF	TGTGCCAGCAGCTTAAATAGCGGGGGCGGCGCAGATACGCAGTATTTT	TRBD2	TRBV7-3	TRBJ2-3	NA
CASSLAVSGGGLTNYGYTF	TGTGCCAGCAGCTTAGCTGTTTCAGGGGGCGGTTTAACTAACTATGGCTACACCTTC	TRBD1	TRBV7-8	TRBJ1-2	NA
CASSATLAGATETQYF	TGTGCCAGCAGTGCGACGCTAGCGGGGGCCACAGAGACCCAGTACTTC	TRBD2	TRBV6-1	TRBJ2-5	NA
CASTSFGAEAFF	TGCGCCAGCACCTCATTCGGGGCTGAAGCTTTCTTT	NA	TRBV4-1	TRBJ1-1	NA
CASSDTGMPVTDTQYF	TGTGCCAGCAGCGACACCGGGATGCCCGTCACAGATACGCAGTATTTT	NA	TRBV9	TRBJ2-3	once
CASTRLAGTNEQFF	TGTGCCAGCACCCGACTAGCGGGCACCAATGAGCAGTTCTTC	TRBD2	TRBV19	TRBJ2-1	NA
CASSKQGTSYEQYF	TGTGCCAGCAGCAAACAGGGGACGAGCTACGAGCAGTACTTC	TRBD1	TRBV7-9	TRBJ2-7	NA
CASSAGRGTEQFF	TGTGCCAGCAGTGCTGGGAGGGGGACTGAGCAGTTCTTC	NA	TRBV25-1	TRBJ2-1	NA
CASSPAGGNTIYF	TGTGCCAGCAGTCCCGCGGGGGGAAACACCATATATTTT	NA	TRBV11-2	TRBJ1-3	NA
CASSLQGAEQYF	TGTGCCAGCAGCTTGCAGGGGGCGGAGCAGTACTTC	TRBD1	TRBV7-9	TRBJ2-5	NA
CASSQDPNRRETQYF	TGTGCCAGCAGCCAAGATCCGAACAGAAGGGAGACCCAGTACTTC	NA	TRBV14	TRBJ2-5	NA
CASSRTGVSTDTQYF	TGTGCCAGCAGCCGGACAGGCGTTAGCACAGATACGCAGTATTTT	TRBD1	TRBV7-3	TRBJ2-3	NA
CASSLKEAYEQYF	TGTGCCAGCAGTTTAAAGGAGGCCTACGAGCAGTACTTC	NA	TRBV27	TRBJ2-7	once
CSVMPGGSYEQYF	TGCAGCGTTATGCCAGGGGGCTCCTACGAGCAGTACTTC	TRBD1	TRBV29-1	TRBJ2-7	NA
CASSGTGTGNQPQHF	TGTGCCAGCAGCGGGACAGGGACGGGAAATCAGCCCCAGCATTTT	TRBD1	TRBV28	TRBJ1-5	NA
CASSMEGQGKTEAFF	TGTGCCAGTAGTATGGAAGGACAGGGTAAGACTGAAGCTTTCTTT	TRBD1	TRBV19	TRBJ1-1	NA
CASSSPGQRTDTQYF	TGTGCCAGCAGTTCCCCGGGACAGCGGACAGATACGCAGTATTTT	TRBD1	TRBV28	TRBJ2-3	NA
CASNNRPGNSGANVLTF	TGCGCCAGCAACAATCGGCCGGGGAACTCTGGGGCCAACGTCCTGACTTTC	NA	TRBV5-1	TRBJ2-6	NA
CASSARSGSMNTEAFF	TGCGCCAGCAGCGCGCGGTCGGGATCAATGAACACTGAAGCTTTCTTT	NA	TRBV5-1	TRBJ1-1	NA
CASRGSQGSYNSPLHF	TGTGCCAGCAGGGGATCCCAGGGATCCTATAATTCACCCCTCCACTTT	NA	TRBV28	TRBJ1-6	NA
CASSYVRTGGNYGYTF	TGTGCCAGCAGTTACGTACGGACAGGGGGTAACTATGGCTACACCTTC	TRBD1	TRBV6-5	TRBJ1-2	NA
CASSTRTGADTQYF	TGTGCCAGCAGCACCCGGACAGGGGCAGATACGCAGTATTTT	TRBD1	TRBV7-3	TRBJ2-3	NA
CASSKGGRRGSYEQYF	TGTGCCAGCAGCAAAGGTGGCAGGAGGGGTTCCTACGAGCAGTACTTC	NA	TRBV21-1	TRBJ2-7	NA
CASSPTSGGPNEQFF	TGTGCCAGCAGCCCGACTAGCGGGGGGCCCAATGAGCAGTTCTTC	TRBD2	TRBV11-2	TRBJ2-1	NA
CSVEDRTEGFNRQFF	TGCAGCGTTGAAGATCGTACTGAGGGTTTTAACCGGCAGTTCTTC	NA	TRBV29-1	TRBJ2-1	few
CASRQTSGSYEQYF	TGTGCCAGCAGGCAGACTAGCGGCTCCTACGAGCAGTACTTC	TRBD2	TRBV28	TRBJ2-7	NA
CASSLVGSGNSETQYF	TGTGCCAGCAGCTTAGTGGGTAGCGGGAATAGCGAGACCCAGTACTTC	TRBD2	TRBV11-1	TRBJ2-5	NA
CASSNRDRGETQYF	TGTGCCAGCAGTAACCGGGACAGGGGAGAGACCCAGTACTTC	TRBD1	TRBV6-5	TRBJ2-5	NA
CASSLMGDRVYF	TGTGCCAGCAGCCTGATGGGGGACAGGGTGTACTTC	TRBD1	TRBV5-6	TRBJ2-7	few
CASRDFSYEQYF	TGTGCCAGCAGGGACTTCTCCTACGAGCAGTACTTC	NA	TRBV25-1	TRBJ2-7	NA
CASRQGPLYGYTF	TGTGCCAGCAGACAGGGACCGCTCTATGGCTACACCTTC	NA	TRBV6-5	TRBJ1-2	NA
CASSLGPGVGTEAFF	TGTGCCAGCAGCTTAGGGCCAGGGGTCGGCACTGAAGCTTTCTTT	NA	TRBV7-2	TRBJ1-1	NA
CASSLAGTSTDTQYF	TGTGCCAGCAGCTTAGCCGGGACTAGCACAGATACGCAGTATTTT	NA	TRBV7-9	TRBJ2-3	NA
CASSSLAGAEGLSDTQYF	TGTGCCAGTAGTTCCCTAGCGGGGGCCGAGGGGTTGTCAGATACGCAGTATTTT	TRBD2	TRBV19	TRBJ2-3	NA
CASSSAGTGGGYTF	TGCGCCAGCAGCTCCGCCGGGACAGGGGGGGGCTACACCTTC	TRBD1	TRBV5-1	TRBJ1-2	NA
CASSARRGMATYEQYF	TGTGCCAGCAGCGCTCGACGGGGGATGGCTACCTACGAGCAGTACTTC	NA	TRBV14	TRBJ2-7	NA